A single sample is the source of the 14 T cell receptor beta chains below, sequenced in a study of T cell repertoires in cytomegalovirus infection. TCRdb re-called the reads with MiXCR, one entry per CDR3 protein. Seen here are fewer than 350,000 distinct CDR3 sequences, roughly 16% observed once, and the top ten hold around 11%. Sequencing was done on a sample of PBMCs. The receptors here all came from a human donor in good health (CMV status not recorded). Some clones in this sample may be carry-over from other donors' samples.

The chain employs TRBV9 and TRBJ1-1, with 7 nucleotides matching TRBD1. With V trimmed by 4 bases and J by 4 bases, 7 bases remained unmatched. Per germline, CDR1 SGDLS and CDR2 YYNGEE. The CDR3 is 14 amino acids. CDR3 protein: CASSPSRGGTEAFF. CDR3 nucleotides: TGTGCCAGCAGCCCTAGCAGGGGGGGCACTGAAGCTTTCTTT.

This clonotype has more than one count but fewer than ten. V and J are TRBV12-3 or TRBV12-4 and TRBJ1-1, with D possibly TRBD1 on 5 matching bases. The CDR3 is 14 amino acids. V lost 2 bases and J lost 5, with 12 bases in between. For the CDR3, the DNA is TGTGCCAGCAGTTTACTCGGAGGGGTGACTGAAGCTTTCTTT. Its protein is CASSLLGGVTEAFF.

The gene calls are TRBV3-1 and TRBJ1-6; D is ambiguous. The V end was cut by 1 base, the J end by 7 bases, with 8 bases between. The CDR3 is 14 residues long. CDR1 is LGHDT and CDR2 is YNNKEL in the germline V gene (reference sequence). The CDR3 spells CASSQGTVNSPLHF. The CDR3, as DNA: TGTGCCAGCAGCCAAGGGACGGTGAATTCACCCCTCCACTTT.

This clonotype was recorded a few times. Written as DNA, the CDR3 is TGTGCCAGCAGTGGACTAGCGGGGGGGCCCGAGCAGTACTTC. Encoded protein: CASSGLAGGPEQYF. This rearrangement joins TRBV6-2 or TRBV6-3 to TRBJ2-7, with 15 positions matching TRBD2. Germline loops: CDR1 MNHEY, CDR2 SVGEGT. V was clipped by 5 bases and J by 6 bases; unmatched bases: 2. This CDR3 region has 14 residues.

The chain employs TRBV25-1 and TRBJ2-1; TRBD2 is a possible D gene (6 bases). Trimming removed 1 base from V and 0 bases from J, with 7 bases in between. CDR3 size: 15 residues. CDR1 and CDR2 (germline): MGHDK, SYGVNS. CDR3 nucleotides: TGTGCCAGCAGTGAATTGGGGGGCTCCTACAATGAGCAGTTCTTC. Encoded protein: CASSELGGSYNEQFF.

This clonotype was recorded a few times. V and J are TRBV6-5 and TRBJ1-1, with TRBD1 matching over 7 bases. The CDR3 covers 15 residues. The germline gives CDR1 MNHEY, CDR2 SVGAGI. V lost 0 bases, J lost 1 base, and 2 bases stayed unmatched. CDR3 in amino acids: CASSYSTGSNTEAFF. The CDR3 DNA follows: TGTGCCAGCAGTTACTCGACAGGGTCGAACACTGAAGCTTTCTTT.

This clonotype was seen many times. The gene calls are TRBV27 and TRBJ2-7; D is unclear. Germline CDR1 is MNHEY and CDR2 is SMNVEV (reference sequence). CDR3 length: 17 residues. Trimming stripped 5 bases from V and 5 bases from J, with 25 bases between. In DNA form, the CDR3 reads TGTGCCAGCAGTCCTAGTCTTGGGTCGGCTCAAGACGACGAGCAGTACTTC. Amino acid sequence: CASSPSLGSAQDDEQYF.

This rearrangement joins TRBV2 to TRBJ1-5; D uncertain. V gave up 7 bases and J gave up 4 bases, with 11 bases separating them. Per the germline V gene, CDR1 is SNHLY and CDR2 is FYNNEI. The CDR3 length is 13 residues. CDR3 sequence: CASTGAVNQPQHF. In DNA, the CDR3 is TGTGCCAGCACGGGAGCCGTTAATCAGCCCCAGCATTTT. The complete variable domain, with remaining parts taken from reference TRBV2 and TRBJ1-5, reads EPEVTQTPSHQVTQMGQEVILRCVPISNHLYFYWYRQILGQKVEFLVSFYNNEISEKSEIFDDQFSVERPDGSNFTLKIRSTKLEDSAMYFCASTGAVNQPQHFGDGTRLSIL.

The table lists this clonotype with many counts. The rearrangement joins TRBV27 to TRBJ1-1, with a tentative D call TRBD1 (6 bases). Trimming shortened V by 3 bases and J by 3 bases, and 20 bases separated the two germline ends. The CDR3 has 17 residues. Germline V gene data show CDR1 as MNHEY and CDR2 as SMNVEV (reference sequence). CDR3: CASSFSGRGGWDTEAFF. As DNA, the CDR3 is TGTGCCAGCAGTTTCTCCGGAAGGGGGGGTTGGGACACTGAAGCTTTCTTT.

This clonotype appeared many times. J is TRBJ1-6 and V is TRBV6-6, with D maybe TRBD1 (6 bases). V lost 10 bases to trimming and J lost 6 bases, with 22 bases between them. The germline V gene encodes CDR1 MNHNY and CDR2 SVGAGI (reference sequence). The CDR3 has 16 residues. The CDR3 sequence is CATTGERGSFNSPLHF. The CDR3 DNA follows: TGTGCCACCACCGGGGAAAGGGGGTCTTTTAATTCACCCCTCCACTTT.

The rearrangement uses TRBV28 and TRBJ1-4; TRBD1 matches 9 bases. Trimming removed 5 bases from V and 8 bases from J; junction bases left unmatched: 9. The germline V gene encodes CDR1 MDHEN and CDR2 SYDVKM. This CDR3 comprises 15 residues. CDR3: CASSTPQGAREKLFF. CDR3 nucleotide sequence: TGTGCCAGCAGTACGCCACAGGGGGCACGAGAAAAACTGTTTTTT.

Here the CDR3 DNA reads TGTGCCAGCACCCCGAGACAGGGCGTGAACACTGAAGCTTTCTTT. It specifies CASTPRQGVNTEAFF. The rearrangement joins TRBV12-3 or TRBV12-4 to TRBJ1-1; TRBD1 matches 7 bases. V lost 7 bases, J lost 0 bases, and 8 bases stayed unmatched. This CDR3 has 15 amino acids.

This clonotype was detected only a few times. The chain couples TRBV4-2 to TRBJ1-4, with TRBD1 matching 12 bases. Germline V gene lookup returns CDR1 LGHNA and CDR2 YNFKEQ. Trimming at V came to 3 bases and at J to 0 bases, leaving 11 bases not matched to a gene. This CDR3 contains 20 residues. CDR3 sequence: CASSHPRDRGRTTTNEKLFF. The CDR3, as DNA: TGTGCCAGCAGCCACCCCCGGGACAGGGGGCGGACCACAACTAATGAAAAACTGTTTTTT.

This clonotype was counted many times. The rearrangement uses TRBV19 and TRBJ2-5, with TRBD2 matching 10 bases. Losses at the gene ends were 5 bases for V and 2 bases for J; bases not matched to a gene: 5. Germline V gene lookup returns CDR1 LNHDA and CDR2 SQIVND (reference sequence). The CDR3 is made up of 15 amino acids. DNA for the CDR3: TGTGCCAGTAGTCGGACTAGCGGCGCACAAGAGACCCAGTACTTC. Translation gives CASSRTSGAQETQYF.